Described below is a single T cell receptor (beta chain) sequence and its context. No cognate antigen has been identified for it. No qualities accompany the bases; no much larger clone lies one base away. The library was made by the immunoSEQ multiplex PCR assay. TCRdb took this table from immuneACCESS and kept in-frame rearrangements with V and J called. Such tables lack part of the clones; where checked against another copy, unresolved V genes explain under half of the gap, and the rest is unexplained. The sample table records tens of thousands of clones; 93% of these occur just once. The ten largest clones take up more than 3% of the sample. This sample was taken from a study of T cell changes during pregnancy in multiple sclerosis (dated by TCRdb to between 2018 and 2020). About the study as a whole: The study examined how the T cell repertoire changed over the course of pregnancy in women with multiple sclerosis.

The germline V gene sets CDR1 to LGHNA and CDR2 to YSLEER. Taken from cysteine to phenylalanine, the CDR3 has 16 residues. Of the read, only the CDR3 DNA is kept; its 48 bases are in frame from base 1. The germline V and J ends show losses of 4 bases and 0 bases respectively, and no gene match explains 8 bases of the junction. The sequence joins TRBV4-3 to TRBJ2-7, and 8 junctional nucleotides match TRBD2. Specimen: CD8+ T cells from peripheral blood mononuclear cells, collected after pregnancy. The sequence derives from a female donor with multiple sclerosis, enrolled in a pregnancy study. The base sequence is TGCGCCAGCAGCCCCTCACTAGCGGTTAGCTCCTACGAGCAGTACTTC. This gives the protein CASSPSLAVSSYEQYF.